One sample yielded the 20 T cell receptor beta chains listed below, sequenced in a study of T cells in localized non-small cell lung cancer. Only in-frame clones appear in the TCRdb table, and some are missing; sequencing was by immunoSEQ multiplex PCR. The sample carries fewer than 7,500 clones, approximately 45% recorded once. The sample consisted of lymph node tissue, taken before any cancer treatment. These receptors were taken from a man aged 35 to 69 with stage I lung adenocarcinoma.

This clone was recorded only once. The chain employs TRBV25-1 and TRBJ1-2; D is ambiguous. Germline V gene sequence: CDR1 MGHDK, CDR2 SYGVNS. Trimming took off 11 bases at V and 3 bases at J, with 16 bases between the two ends. This CDR3 contains 13 residues. The DNA for the CDR3 is TGTGCCTCCATTCAGCACTGCTACTATGGCTACACCTTC. This codes for CASIQHCYYGYTF.

This clone has just a few counts. In nucleotides, the CDR3 is TGTGCCAGCAGCGCCGGGACAGGGTATGGCTACACCTTC. It yields the protein CASSAGTGYGYTF. This sequence joins TRBV2 and TRBJ1-2, with 9 bases lining up with TRBD1. This CDR3 comprises 13 residues. V shed 6 bases and J 5 bases; nucleotides not matched to a gene: 4. Germline V gene data show CDR1 as SNHLY and CDR2 as FYNNEI.

There are a few counts of this clone. V is TRBV11-3 and J is TRBJ1-3; the match to TRBD1 covers 8 bases. Germline trimming cut 2 bases from V and 4 bases from J; bases unmatched to any gene: 7. This CDR3 is 16 amino acids long. Germline CDR1 reads SGHNT; CDR2 reads YENEEA. CDR3 DNA: TGTGCCAGCAGCTTACCCGGGACAGGTTCAGGAAACACCATATATTTT. Protein product: CASSLPGTGSGNTIYF.

The rearrangement links TRBV28 to TRBJ1-1; 8 bases are shared with TRBD1. V was pared by 5 bases and J by 8 bases, with 7 bases of the junction left unmatched. CDR3 length equals 13 residues. CDR1 and CDR2 from the germline V gene are MDHEN and SYDVKM. The CDR3 DNA reads as TGTGCCAGCAGTCCCCGGACAGGGACCGAAGCTTTCTTT. Protein sequence: CASSPRTGTEAFF.

The chain recombines TRBV19 with TRBJ2-1; 10 positions match TRBD1. J lost 7 bases, V lost 6 bases, and 6 bases had no gene match. This CDR3 is built from 14 residues. Germline V gives CDR1 LNHDA, CDR2 SQIVND (reference sequence). The CDR3 sequence is CASRGTGVSNEQFF. The CDR3 DNA sequence: TGTGCCAGTAGAGGGACAGGGGTTTCTAATGAGCAGTTCTTC.

This chain connects TRBV28 to TRBJ1-1; weak D call: TRBD1 (6 bases). CDR3 length: 15 amino acids. V was pared by 10 bases and J by 0 bases, with 18 bases between. Germline V gives CDR1 MDHEN, CDR2 SYDVKM. The CDR3 is CATDGVRDMNTEAFF. The DNA for the CDR3 is TGTGCCACCGACGGGGTGAGGGACATGAACACTGAAGCTTTCTTT.

V is TRBV29-1 and J is TRBJ2-7; D uncertain. Trimming cost V 1 base and J 2 bases, with 15 bases left between them. This CDR3 region has 15 residues. Looked up from germline, CDR1 is SQVTM and CDR2 is ANQGSEA. The CDR3 region has the DNA TGCAGCGTTGAAGTGCGGACCGGTGATCCCTACGAGCAGTACTTC. Translated, it gives CSVEVRTGDPYEQYF.

The rearrangement uses TRBV18 and TRBJ1-5, with D unresolved. CDR3 length: 14 residues. Trimming removed 2 bases at V and 2 bases at J, with 7 bases between. CDR1 KGHSH and CDR2 LQKENI come from the germline V gene. Written as DNA, the CDR3 is TGTGCCAGCTCACCAATACAAGGCAATCAGCCCCAGCATTTT. Translated, it gives CASSPIQGNQPQHF.

The chain carries TRBV15 and TRBJ2-1; 10 bases are a match to TRBD1. Germline loops: CDR1 LNHNV, CDR2 YYDKDF (reference sequence). V shed 5 bases and J 7 bases; nucleotides not matched to a gene: 5. The CDR3 is 14 amino acids. The CDR3 is CATSPDRGRNEQFF. The CDR3 DNA reads as TGTGCCACCAGCCCTGACAGGGGGCGAAATGAGCAGTTCTTC. The whole variable domain, filled in from reference TRBV15 and TRBJ2-1, reads DAMVIQNPRYQVTQFGKPVTLSCSQTLNHNVMYWYQQKSSQAPKLLFHYYDKDFNNEADTPDNFQSRRPNTSFCFLDIRSPGLGDTAMYLCATSPDRGRNEQFFGPGTRLTVL.

V is TRBV18 and J is TRBJ2-7; no clear D gene. The CDR3 loop spans 12 amino acids. Trimming cost V 5 bases and J 4 bases, with 9 bases left between them. Germline V gene lookup returns CDR1 KGHSH and CDR2 LQKENI. CDR3 loop: CASSAVGYEQYF. In DNA, the CDR3 is TGTGCCAGCTCAGCCGTGGGTTACGAGCAGTACTTC.

The chain joins TRBV5-1 to TRBJ2-2, with TRBD1 as a possible D gene (5 bases). This CDR3 spans 15 amino acids. V shed 2 bases and J shed 3 bases, with 11 bases lying between them. Germline-derived CDR1 and CDR2 are SGHRS and YFSETQ. The CDR3: CASSFGRADTGELFF. As DNA, the CDR3 is TGCGCCAGCAGCTTTGGCAGGGCGGACACCGGGGAGCTGTTTTTT.

V and J are TRBV5-1 and TRBJ2-3, with D uncertain. Germline V gene lookup returns CDR1 SGHRS and CDR2 YFSETQ. The V end was cut by 5 bases, the J end by 0 bases, with 10 bases between. There are 14 residues in the CDR3. The CDR3 nucleotides read TGCGCCAGCAGTCGATCCGCGAGCACAGATACGCAGTATTTT. Residues: CASSRSASTDTQYF.

This clone was seen a few times. CDR3: CAISESPGSNSPLHF. The CDR3 bases that were read are TGTGCCATCAGTGAGTCGCCAGGGTCGAATTCACCCCTCCAC. The rearrangement links TRBV10-3 to TRBJ1-6, with a weak D call TRBD1 (5 bases). The read falls 1 residue short of the CDR3 end, and the missing part is taken from the germline J gene. The germline V and J ends were trimmed by 0 bases and 7 bases, with 10 bases remaining between them. CDR3 length: 15 amino acids. The germline CDR1 and CDR2 sequences are ENHRY and SYGVKD.

The chain links TRBV1 to TRBJ1-3. TRBV1 is reported as a pseudogene. The CDR3 length is 13 residues. CDR3: CASSQERGNTIYF. CDR3 nucleotide sequence: TGCGCCAGCAGCCAAGAACGGGGGAACACCATATATTTT.

V usage is TRBV18 and J usage is TRBJ1-6; 7 positions agree with TRBD1. CDR1 KGHSH and CDR2 LQKENI come from the germline V gene. The CDR3 is 14 residues long. The trim removed 3 bases at V and 8 bases at J, leaving 4 bases unmatched. The CDR3 here is CASSPDRADSPLHF. The CDR3 DNA reads as TGTGCCAGCTCACCCGACAGGGCGGATTCACCCCTCCACTTT.

The chain employs TRBV6-4 and TRBJ2-3, with D perhaps matching TRBD2 (6 bases). Trimming took 5 bases from V and 5 from J, leaving 14 bases between them. Germline V gives CDR1 MRHNA, CDR2 SNTAGT. This CDR3 contains 14 residues. CDR3 sequence reads: CASSREFSGDTQYF. Written as DNA, the CDR3 is TGTGCCAGCAGTCGGGAGTTTAGTGGAGATACGCAGTATTTT.

The chain uses TRBV9 and TRBJ2-3; either TRBD1 or TRBD2 may fit D (6 bases each). This CDR3 spans 17 amino acids. Trimming pared 4 bases from V and 2 bases from J, leaving 20 bases between. Germline loops: CDR1 SGDLS, CDR2 YYNGEE. This CDR3 is CASSPLGGELVTDTQYF. The CDR3 bases are TGTGCCAGCAGCCCTCTGGGGGGCGAATTAGTCACAGATACGCAGTATTTT.

This chain joins TRBV19 and TRBJ2-3; D could derive from TRBD1 or TRBD2 (5 bases each). This CDR3 has 16 residues. V lost 4 bases, J lost 4 bases, and 18 bases lay in between. Germline CDR1 LNHDA, CDR2 SQIVND (reference sequence). The CDR3 DNA reads as TGTGCCAGTAGTACCTCTCTTGAGGGGCCGGCAGATACGCAGTATTTT. Its protein is CASSTSLEGPADTQYF.

The gene calls are TRBV29-1 and TRBJ2-3; no definite D call. The CDR3 covers 12 residues. CDR1 is SQVTM and CDR2 is ANQGSEA in the germline V gene. Trimming pared 3 bases from V and 2 bases from J, leaving 6 bases between. The CDR3 region is CSVDGLTDTQYF. The CDR3 DNA reads as TGCAGCGTTGACGGGCTCACAGATACGCAGTATTTT.

This clone was detected a few times. A junction boundary mismatches the germline segment, possibly from a read error. The chain employs TRBV28 and TRBJ1-6; tentatively, D is TRBD1 (6 bases). Germline V gene data show CDR1 as MDHEN and CDR2 as SYDVKM. This CDR3 spans 14 amino acids. The CDR3 DNA reads as TGTGCCACCAGTTTCCCCCAGGGGAACTCACCCCTCCACTTT. This codes for CATSFPQGNSPLHF.